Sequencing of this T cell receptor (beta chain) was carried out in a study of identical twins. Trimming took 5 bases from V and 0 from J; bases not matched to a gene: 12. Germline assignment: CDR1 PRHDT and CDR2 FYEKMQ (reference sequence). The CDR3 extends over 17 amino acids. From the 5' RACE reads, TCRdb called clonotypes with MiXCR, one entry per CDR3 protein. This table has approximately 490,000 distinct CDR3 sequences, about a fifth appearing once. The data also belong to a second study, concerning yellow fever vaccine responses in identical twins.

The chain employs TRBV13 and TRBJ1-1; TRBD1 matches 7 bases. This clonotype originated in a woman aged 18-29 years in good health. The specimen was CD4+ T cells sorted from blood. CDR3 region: CASSPYRQGTVNTEAFF. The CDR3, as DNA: TGTGCCAGCAGCCCATACAGACAGGGTACCGTGAACACTGAAGCTTTCTTT.